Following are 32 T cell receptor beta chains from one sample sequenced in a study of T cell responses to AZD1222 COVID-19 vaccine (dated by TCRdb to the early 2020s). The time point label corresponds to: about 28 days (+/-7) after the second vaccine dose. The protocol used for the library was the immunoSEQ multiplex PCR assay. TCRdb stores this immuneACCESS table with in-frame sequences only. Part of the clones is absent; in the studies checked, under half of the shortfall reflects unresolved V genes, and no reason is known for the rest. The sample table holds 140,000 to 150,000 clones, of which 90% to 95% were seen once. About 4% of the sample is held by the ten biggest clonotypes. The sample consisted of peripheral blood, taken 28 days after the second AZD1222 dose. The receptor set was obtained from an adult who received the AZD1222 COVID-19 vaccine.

CDR3 residues: CALDPTGGGNQPQHF. CDR3 nucleotide sequence: TGTGCCTTAGACCCTACAGGGGGTGGCAATCAGCCCCAGCATTTT. This chain joins TRBV30 and TRBJ1-5; TRBD1 matches at 8 bases. Germline-derived CDR1 and CDR2 are GTSNPN and SVGIG (reference sequence). The CDR3 has 15 residues. V lost 7 bases and J lost 2; bases outside the gene matches: 10.

CDR3: CATVKGAGATEAFF. DNA for the CDR3: TGTGCCACCGTGAAAGGGGCAGGGGCCACTGAAGCTTTCTTT. The V gene is TRBV2, the J gene TRBJ1-1; TRBD1 is a possible D gene (6 bases). The CDR3 is 14 amino acids. In germline, CDR1 is SNHLY, CDR2 FYNNEI. V dropped 10 bases and J dropped 4 bases, with 19 bases sitting between them.

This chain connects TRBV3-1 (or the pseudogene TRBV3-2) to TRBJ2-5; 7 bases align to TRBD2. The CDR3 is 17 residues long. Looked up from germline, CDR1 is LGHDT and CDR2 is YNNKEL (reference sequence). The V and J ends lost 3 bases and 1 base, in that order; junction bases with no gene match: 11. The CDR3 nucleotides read TGTGCCAGCAGCCAGTCATCCGCGGGGGACCCCCAAGAGACCCAGTACTTC. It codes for CASSQSSAGDPQETQYF.

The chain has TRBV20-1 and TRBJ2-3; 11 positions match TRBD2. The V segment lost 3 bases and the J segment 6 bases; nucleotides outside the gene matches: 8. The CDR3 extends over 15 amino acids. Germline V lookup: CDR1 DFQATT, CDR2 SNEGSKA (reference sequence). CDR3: CSASRLAGRSDTQYF. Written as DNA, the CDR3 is TGCAGTGCTAGTCGACTAGCGGGGAGGTCGGATACGCAGTATTTT.

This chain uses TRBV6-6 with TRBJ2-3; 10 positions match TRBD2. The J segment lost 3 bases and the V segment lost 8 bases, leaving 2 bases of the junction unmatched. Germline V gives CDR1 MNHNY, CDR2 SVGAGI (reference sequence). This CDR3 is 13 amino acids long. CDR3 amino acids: CASAGLATDTQYF. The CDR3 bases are TGTGCCAGCGCGGGACTAGCGACAGATACGCAGTATTTT.

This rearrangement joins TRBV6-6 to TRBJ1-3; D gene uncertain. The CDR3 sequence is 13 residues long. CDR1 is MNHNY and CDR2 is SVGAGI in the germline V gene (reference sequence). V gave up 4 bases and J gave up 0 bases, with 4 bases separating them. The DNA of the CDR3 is TGTGCCAGCAGTTGGGACTCTGGAAACACCATATATTTT. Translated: CASSWDSGNTIYF.

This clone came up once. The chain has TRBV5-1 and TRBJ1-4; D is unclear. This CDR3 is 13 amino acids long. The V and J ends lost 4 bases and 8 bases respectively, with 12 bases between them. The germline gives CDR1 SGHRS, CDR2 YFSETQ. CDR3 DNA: TGCGCCAGCAGCAGGGAGGTGGAGGAAAAACTGTTTTTT. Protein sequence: CASSREVEEKLFF. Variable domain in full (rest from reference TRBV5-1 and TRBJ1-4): KAGVTQTPRYLIKTRGQQVTLSCSPISGHRSVSWYQQTPGQGLQFLFEYFSETQRNKGNFPGRFSGRQFSNSRSEMNVSTLELGDSALYLCASSREVEEKLFFGSGTQLSVL.

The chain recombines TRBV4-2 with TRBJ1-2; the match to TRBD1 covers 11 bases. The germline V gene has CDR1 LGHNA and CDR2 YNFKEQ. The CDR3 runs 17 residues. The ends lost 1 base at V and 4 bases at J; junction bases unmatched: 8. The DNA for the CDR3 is TGTGCCAGCAGCCAAGGGGGGATTGGGACAGGGGGCTATGGCTACACCTTC. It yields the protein CASSQGGIGTGGYGYTF.

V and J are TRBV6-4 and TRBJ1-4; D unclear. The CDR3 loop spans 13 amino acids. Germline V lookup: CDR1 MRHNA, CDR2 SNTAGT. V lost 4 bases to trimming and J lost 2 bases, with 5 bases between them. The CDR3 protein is CASSAETNEKLFF. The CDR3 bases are TGTGCCAGCAGTGCGGAGACTAATGAAAAACTGTTTTTT.

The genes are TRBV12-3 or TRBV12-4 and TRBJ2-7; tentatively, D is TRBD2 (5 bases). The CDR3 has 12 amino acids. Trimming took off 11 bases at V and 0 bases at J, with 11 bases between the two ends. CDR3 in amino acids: CASGRDSYEQYF. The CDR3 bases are TGTGCCTCCGGACGGGACTCCTACGAGCAGTACTTC.

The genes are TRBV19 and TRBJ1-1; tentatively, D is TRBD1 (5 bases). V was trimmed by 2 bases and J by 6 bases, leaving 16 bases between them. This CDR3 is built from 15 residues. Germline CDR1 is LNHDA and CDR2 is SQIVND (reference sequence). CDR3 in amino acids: CASSIIAGRAPEAFF. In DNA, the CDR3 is TGTGCCAGTAGTATAATTGCAGGGAGGGCCCCTGAAGCTTTCTTT.

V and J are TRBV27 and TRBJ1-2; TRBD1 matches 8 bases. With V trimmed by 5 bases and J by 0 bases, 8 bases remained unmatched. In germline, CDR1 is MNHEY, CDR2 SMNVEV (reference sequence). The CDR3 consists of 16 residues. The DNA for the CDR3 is TGTGCCAGCAGTCGGACAGGGAGTTTCGCTAACTATGGCTACACCTTC. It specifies CASSRTGSFANYGYTF.

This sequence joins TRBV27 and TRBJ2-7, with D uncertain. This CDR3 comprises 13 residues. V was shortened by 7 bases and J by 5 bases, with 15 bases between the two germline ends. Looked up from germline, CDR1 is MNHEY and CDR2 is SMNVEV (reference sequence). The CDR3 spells CASMELSAHEQYF. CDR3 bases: TGTGCCAGCATGGAATTGAGTGCCCACGAGCAGTACTTC.

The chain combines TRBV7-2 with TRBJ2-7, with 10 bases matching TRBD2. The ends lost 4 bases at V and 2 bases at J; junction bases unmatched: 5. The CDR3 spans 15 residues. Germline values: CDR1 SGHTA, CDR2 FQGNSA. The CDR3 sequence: CASSWVAGGTYEQYF. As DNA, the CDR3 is TGTGCCAGCAGCTGGGTAGCGGGGGGTACCTACGAGCAGTACTTC.

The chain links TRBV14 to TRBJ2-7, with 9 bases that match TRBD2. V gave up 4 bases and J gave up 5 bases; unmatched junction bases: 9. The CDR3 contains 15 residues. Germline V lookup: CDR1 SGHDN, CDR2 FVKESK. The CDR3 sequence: CASSREAGGSHEQYF. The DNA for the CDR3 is TGTGCCAGCAGCCGTGAAGCGGGAGGTAGTCACGAGCAGTACTTC.

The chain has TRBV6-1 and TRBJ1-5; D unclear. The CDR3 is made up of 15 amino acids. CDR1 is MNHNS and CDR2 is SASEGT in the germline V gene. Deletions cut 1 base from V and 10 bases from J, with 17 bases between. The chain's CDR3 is CASSEDESNGNPQHF. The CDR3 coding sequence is TGTGCCAGCAGTGAAGATGAGTCGAACGGGAATCCCCAGCATTTT.

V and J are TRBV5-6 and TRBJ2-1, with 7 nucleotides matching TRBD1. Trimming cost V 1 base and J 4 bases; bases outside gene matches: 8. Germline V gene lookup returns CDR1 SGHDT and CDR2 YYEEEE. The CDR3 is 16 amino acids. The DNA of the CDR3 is TGTGCCAGCAGCTTGCTGCTAGGGGGCTGGTACAATGAGCAGTTCTTC. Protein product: CASSLLLGGWYNEQFF.

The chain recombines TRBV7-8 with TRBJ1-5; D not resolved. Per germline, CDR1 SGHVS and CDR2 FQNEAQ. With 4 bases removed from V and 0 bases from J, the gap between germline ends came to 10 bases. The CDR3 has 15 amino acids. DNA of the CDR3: TGTGCCAGCAGCTCGACTCGAAATAGCAATCAGCCCCAGCATTTT. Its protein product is CASSSTRNSNQPQHF. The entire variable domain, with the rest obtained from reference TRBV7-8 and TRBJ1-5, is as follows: GAGVSQSPRYKVAKRGQDVALRCDPISGHVSLFWYQQALGQGPEFLTYFQNEAQLDKSGLPSDRFFAERPEGSVSTLKIQRTQQEDSAVYLCASSSTRNSNQPQHFGDGTRLSIL.

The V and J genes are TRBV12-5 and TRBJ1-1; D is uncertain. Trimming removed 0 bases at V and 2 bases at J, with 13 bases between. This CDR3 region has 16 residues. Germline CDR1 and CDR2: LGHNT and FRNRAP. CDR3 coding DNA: TGTGCTAGTGGTTTGGTCACTCTCACCTTCAACACTGAAGCTTTCTTT. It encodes CASGLVTLTFNTEAFF.

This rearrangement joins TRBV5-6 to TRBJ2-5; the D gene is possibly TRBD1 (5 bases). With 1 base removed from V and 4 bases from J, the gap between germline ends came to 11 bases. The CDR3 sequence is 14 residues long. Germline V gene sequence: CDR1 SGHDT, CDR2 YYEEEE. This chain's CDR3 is CASSLTGMGETQYF. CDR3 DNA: TGTGCCAGCAGCTTGACAGGAATGGGAGAGACCCAGTACTTC.

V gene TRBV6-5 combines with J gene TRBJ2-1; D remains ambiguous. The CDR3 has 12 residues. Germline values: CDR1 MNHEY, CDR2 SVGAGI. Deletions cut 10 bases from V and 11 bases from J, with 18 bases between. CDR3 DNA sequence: TGTGCCACGGCGATGACCGAAAGGAAGCAGTTCTTC. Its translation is CATAMTERKQFF.

The CDR3 DNA is TGTGCCAGCAGCGCGACCGAGCCACCTCTCACTGAAGCTTTCTTT. Protein sequence: CASSATEPPLTEAFF. This chain uses TRBV6-5 with TRBJ1-1; D remains ambiguous. CDR3 length: 15 amino acids. Trimming took off 6 bases at V and 4 bases at J, with 18 bases between the two ends. Germline-derived CDR1 and CDR2 are MNHEY and SVGAGI.

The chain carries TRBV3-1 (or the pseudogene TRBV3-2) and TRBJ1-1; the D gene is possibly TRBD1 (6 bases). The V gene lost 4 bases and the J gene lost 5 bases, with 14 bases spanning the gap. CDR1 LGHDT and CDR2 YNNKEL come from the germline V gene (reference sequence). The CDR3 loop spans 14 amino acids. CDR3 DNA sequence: TGTGCCAGCAGCCCTACCAACAGGGAAACTGAAGCTTTCTTT. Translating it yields CASSPTNRETEAFF.

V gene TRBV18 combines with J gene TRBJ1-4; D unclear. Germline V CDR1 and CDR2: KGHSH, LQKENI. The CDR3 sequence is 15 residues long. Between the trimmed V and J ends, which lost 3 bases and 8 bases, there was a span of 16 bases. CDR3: CASSPGSRREEKLFF. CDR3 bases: TGTGCCAGCTCACCTGGGTCTCGCCGGGAGGAAAAACTGTTTTTT.

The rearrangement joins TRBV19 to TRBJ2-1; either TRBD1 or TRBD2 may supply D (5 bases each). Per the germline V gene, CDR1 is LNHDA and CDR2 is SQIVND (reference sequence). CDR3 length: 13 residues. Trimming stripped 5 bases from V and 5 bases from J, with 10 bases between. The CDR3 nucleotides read TGTGCCAGTAGTTTGGGACCAAACAATGAGCAGTTCTTC. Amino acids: CASSLGPNNEQFF.

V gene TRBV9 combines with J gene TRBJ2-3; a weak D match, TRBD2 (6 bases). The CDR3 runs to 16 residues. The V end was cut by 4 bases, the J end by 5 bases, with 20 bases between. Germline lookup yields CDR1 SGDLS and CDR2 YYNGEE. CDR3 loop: CASSLRSREWLDTQYF. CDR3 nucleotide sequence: TGTGCCAGCAGCCTAAGGAGTCGGGAGTGGCTAGATACGCAGTATTTT.

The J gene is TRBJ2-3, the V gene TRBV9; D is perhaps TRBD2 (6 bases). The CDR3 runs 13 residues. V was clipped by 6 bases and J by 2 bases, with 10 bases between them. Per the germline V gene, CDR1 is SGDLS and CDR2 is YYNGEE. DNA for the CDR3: TGTGCCAGCAATAGCGGAAACACAGATACGCAGTATTTT. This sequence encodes CASNSGNTDTQYF.

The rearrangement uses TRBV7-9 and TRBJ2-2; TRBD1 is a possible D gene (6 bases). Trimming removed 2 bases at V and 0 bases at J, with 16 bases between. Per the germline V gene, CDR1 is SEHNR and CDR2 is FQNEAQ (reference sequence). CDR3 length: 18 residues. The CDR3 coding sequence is TGTGCCAGCAGCTTAAACCCCACAGGGAACGCGAACACCGGGGAGCTGTTTTTT. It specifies CASSLNPTGNANTGELFF.

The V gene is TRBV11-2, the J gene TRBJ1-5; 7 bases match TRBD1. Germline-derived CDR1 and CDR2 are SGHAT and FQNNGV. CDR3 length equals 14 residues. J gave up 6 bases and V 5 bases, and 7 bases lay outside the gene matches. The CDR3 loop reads CASSPDRVPQPQHF. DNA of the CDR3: TGTGCCAGCAGCCCAGACAGGGTTCCTCAGCCCCAGCATTTT.

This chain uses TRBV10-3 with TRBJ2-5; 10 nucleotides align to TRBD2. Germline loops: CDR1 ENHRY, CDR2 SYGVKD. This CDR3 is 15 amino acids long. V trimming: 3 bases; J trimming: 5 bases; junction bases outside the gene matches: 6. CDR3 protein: CAISDPTSGVETQYF. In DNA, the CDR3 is TGTGCCATCAGTGACCCTACTAGCGGGGTGGAGACCCAGTACTTC.

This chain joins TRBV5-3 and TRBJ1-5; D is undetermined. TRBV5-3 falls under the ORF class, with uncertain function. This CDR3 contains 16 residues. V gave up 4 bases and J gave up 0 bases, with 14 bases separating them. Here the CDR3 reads CARSPGSPDSNQPQHF. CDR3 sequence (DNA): TGTGCCAGAAGCCCCGGCAGTCCAGATAGCAATCAGCCCCAGCATTTT.

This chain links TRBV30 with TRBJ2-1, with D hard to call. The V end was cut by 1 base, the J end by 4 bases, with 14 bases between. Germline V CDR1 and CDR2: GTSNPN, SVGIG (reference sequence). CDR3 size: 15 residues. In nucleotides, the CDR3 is TGTGCCTGGAGTGGTGGCGCCACGGGTTACAATGAGCAGTTCTTC. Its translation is CAWSGGATGYNEQFF. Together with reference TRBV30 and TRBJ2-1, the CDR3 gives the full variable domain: SQTIHQWPATLVQPVGSPLSLECTVEGTSNPNLYWYRQAAGRGLQLLFYSVGIGQISSEVPQNLSASRPQDRQFILSSKKLLLSDSGFYLCAWSGGATGYNEQFFGPGTRLTVL.